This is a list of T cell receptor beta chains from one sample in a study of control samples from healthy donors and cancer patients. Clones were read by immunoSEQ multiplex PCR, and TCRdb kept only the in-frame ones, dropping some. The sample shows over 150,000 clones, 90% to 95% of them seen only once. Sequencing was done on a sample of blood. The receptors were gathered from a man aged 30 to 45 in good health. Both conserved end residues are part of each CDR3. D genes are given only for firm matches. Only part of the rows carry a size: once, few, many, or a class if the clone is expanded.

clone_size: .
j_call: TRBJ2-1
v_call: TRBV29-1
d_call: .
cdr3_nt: TGCAGCGTTGAAGATTTTCGGGGCCATGAGCAGTTCTTC
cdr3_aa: CSVEDFRGHEQFF

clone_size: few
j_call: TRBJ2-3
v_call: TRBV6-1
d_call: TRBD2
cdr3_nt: TGTGCCAGCAGTGATCTAGCGGGAGGGCCCACAGATACGCAGTATTTT
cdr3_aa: CASSDLAGGPTDTQYF

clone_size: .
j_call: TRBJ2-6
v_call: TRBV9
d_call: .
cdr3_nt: TGTGCCAGCAGCGTAGGGGTCTCTGGGGCCAACGTCCTGACTTTC
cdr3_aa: CASSVGVSGANVLTF

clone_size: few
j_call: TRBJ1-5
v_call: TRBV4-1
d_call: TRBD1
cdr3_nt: TGCGCCAGCAGCCCACGACAGGGGGAAGTTTATAGCAATCAGCCCCAGCATTTT
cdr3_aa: CASSPRQGEVYSNQPQHF

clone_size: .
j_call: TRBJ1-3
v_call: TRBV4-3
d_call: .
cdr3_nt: TGCGCCAGCAGCCAAGATTACAACTTATCTGGAAACACCATATATTTT
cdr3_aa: CASSQDYNLSGNTIYF

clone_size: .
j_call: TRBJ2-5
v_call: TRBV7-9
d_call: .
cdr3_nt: TGTGCCAGCAGCTTGAGAGGTCCGGAGACCCAGTACTTC
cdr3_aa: CASSLRGPETQYF

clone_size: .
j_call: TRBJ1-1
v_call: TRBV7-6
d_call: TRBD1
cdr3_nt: TGTGCCAGCAGCCCTCGACAGGGGAGGGAAGCTTTCTTT
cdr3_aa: CASSPRQGREAFF

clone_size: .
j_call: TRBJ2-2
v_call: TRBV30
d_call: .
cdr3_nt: TGTGCCTGGAGGGGGCGGGGTAACACCGGGGAGCTGTTTTTT
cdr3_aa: CAWRGRGNTGELFF

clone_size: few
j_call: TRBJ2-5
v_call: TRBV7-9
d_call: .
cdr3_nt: TGTGCCAGCAGTCCGGGACTCCTAGAGACCCAGTACTTC
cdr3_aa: CASSPGLLETQYF

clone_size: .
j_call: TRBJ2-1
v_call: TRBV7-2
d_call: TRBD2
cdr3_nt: TGTGCCAGCAGCTTTACTAGCGGGGTACACAATGAGCAGTTCTTC
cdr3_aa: CASSFTSGVHNEQFF

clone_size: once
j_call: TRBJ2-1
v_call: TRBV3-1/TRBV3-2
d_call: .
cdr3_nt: TGTGCCAGCGCCGCAGGGGTCAATGAGCAGTTCTTC
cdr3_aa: CASAAGVNEQFF

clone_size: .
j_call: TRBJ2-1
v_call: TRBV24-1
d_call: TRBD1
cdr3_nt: TGTGCCACCAGTCCGGGACAGCCGGACGACAATGAGCAGTTCTTC
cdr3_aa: CATSPGQPDDNEQFF

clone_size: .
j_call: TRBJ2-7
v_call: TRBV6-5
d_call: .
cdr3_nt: TGTGCCCGCCGACTCGTCAAAGCCGATTACTACGAGCAGTACTTC
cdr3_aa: CARRLVKADYYEQYF

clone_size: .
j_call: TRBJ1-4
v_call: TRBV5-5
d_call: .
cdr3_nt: TGTGCCAGCAGCTTGGCGGGGGGCGTCCGGGAAAAACTGTTTTTT
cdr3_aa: CASSLAGGVREKLFF

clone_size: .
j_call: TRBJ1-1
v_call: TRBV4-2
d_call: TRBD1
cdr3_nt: TGTGCCAGCAGCCAAGGGGCGGACAGGGGGCCAGTGGGAGCTTTCTTT
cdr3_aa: CASSQGADRGPVGAFF

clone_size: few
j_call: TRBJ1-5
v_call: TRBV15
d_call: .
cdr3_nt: TGTGCCACCAGCAGAGATAAGGGCCTGGGTCAGCCCCAGCATTTT
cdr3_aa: CATSRDKGLGQPQHF

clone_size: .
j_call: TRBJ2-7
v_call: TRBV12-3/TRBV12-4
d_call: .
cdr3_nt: TGTGCCAGCAGTTTAAAAACTTACGAGCAGTACTTC
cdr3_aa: CASSLKTYEQYF

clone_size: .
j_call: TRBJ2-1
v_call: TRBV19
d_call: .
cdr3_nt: TGTGCCAGTAGTATAGCGGGGGGCGGGAATGAGCAGTTCTTC
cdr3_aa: CASSIAGGGNEQFF

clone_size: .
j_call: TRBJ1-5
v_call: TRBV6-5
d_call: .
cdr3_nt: TGTGCCAGCAGACGGACCCCGGAGGGCAATCAGCCCCAGCATTTT
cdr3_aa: CASRRTPEGNQPQHF

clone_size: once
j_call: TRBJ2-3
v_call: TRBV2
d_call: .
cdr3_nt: TGTGCCAGCATTCTTCAGGGGACAGATACGCAGTATTTT
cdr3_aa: CASILQGTDTQYF

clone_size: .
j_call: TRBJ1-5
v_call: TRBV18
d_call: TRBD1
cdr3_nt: TGTGCCAGCTCTCCGGGACAGGGGGTCGAGAATCAGCCCCAGCATTTT
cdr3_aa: CASSPGQGVENQPQHF

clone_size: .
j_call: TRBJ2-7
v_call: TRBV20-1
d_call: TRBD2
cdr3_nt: TGCAGTGCTAGTCGACTAGCGCGATCCTACGAGCAGTACTTC
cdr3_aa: CSASRLARSYEQYF

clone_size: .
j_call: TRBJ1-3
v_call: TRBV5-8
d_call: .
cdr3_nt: TGTGCCAGCAGCTTTATACAGGGAAACACCATATATTTT
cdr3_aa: CASSFIQGNTIYF

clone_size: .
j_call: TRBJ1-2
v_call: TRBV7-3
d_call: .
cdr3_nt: TGTGCCAGCAGCTTAGGCGGCCTGGAGGGCTACACCTTC
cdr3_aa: CASSLGGLEGYTF